These 11 T cell receptor beta chains were all obtained from the same sample, sequenced in a study of OX40 agonist ivuxolimab in advanced cancers. The data were produced by immunoSEQ multiplex PCR, yet TCRdb's version contains in-frame clones alone and is incomplete. This table has 150,000 to 190,000 clones, 90% to 95% appearing once. Sequencing was performed on CD4+ or CD8+ T cells sorted from blood, taken in a trial of the OX40 agonist ivuxolimab. The receptors were gathered from an adult with an advanced solid tumor such as melanoma, head and neck, liver or kidney cancer.

The chain couples TRBV11-3 to TRBJ2-5; TRBD1 aligns across 7 bases. CDR1 and CDR2 from the germline V gene are SGHNT and YENEEA. This CDR3 contains 14 residues. V dropped 5 bases and J dropped 1; count of bases not matched to a gene: 4. As DNA, the CDR3 is TGTGCCAGCAGCCTCACAGGGGCCCAAGAGACCCAGTACTTC. Translated: CASSLTGAQETQYF. Full variable domain (missing parts from reference TRBV11-3 and TRBJ2-5): EAGVVQSPRYKIIEKKQPVAFWCNPISGHNTLYWYLQNLGQGPELLIRYENEEAVDDSQLPKDRFSAERLKGVDSTLKIQPAELGDSAVYLCASSLTGAQETQYFGPGTRLLVL.

J is TRBJ1-5 and V is TRBV19; no definite D call. V was shortened by 3 bases and J by 3 bases, with 12 bases between the two germline ends. Germline CDR1 reads LNHDA; CDR2 reads SQIVND (reference sequence). This CDR3 contains 15 residues. The CDR3 sequence: CASSILQLYNQPQHF. The CDR3 bases are TGTGCCAGTAGTATTTTACAGCTCTACAATCAGCCCCAGCATTTT.

The chain links TRBV7-9 to TRBJ1-1; D may be TRBD1 (5 bases). CDR3 length: 13 residues. V was shortened by 7 bases and J by 4 bases, with 13 bases between the two germline ends. Germline V gives CDR1 SEHNR, CDR2 FQNEAQ (reference sequence). In DNA, the CDR3 is TGTGCCAGCAACCGGGGGGACCCCACTGAAGCTTTCTTT. This translates into CASNRGDPTEAFF.

The chain carries TRBV10-3 and TRBJ2-6, with D perhaps TRBD1 or TRBD2 (5 bases each). The CDR3 sequence is 20 residues long. Trimming pared 7 bases from V and 4 bases from J, leaving 29 bases between. CDR1 is ENHRY and CDR2 is SYGVKD in the germline V gene. DNA for the CDR3: TGTGCCATCACCTCGGGCCACTTGGCGCCCCGAGGGGAGGGGGCCAACGTCCTGACTTTC. Amino acids: CAITSGHLAPRGEGANVLTF.

The chain links TRBV20-1 to TRBJ2-3; the D gene is possibly TRBD2 (6 bases). Per the germline V gene, CDR1 is DFQATT and CDR2 is SNEGSKA (reference sequence). Trimming left V 0 bases short and J 8 bases short, with 6 bases between. This CDR3 has 11 residues. The DNA of the CDR3 is TGCAGTGCTAGAGAGGGGGGTACGCAGTATTTT. This encodes CSAREGGTQYF.

V is TRBV7-2 and J is TRBJ1-1; possible D gene TRBD1, 6 bases. Germline V gene lookup returns CDR1 SGHTA and CDR2 FQGNSA. The CDR3 covers 14 residues. The V and J ends lost 3 bases and 0 bases respectively, with 8 bases between them. CDR3 sequence reads: CASSFTGMNTEAFF. The DNA for the CDR3 is TGTGCCAGCAGCTTTACAGGGATGAACACTGAAGCTTTCTTT.

This chain links TRBV18 with TRBJ2-7; D assignment may be TRBD1 or TRBD2 (5 bases each). CDR3 length: 16 residues. Germline loops: CDR1 KGHSH, CDR2 LQKENI. Deletions cut 6 bases from V and 4 bases from J, with 22 bases between. DNA for the CDR3: TGTGCCAGCTCTAAAAACGGGGCCCTCTCTGGATACGAGCAGTACTTC. Protein sequence: CASSKNGALSGYEQYF.

The chain uses TRBV10-3 and TRBJ2-7; D gene unclear. V lost 11 bases and J lost 5, with 19 bases in between. The CDR3 extends over 13 amino acids. Per the germline V gene, CDR1 is ENHRY and CDR2 is SYGVKD. CDR3 loop: CAAGPTAQHEQYF. The CDR3 DNA reads as TGTGCCGCCGGGCCCACCGCCCAGCACGAGCAGTACTTC.

V is TRBV11-2 and J is TRBJ1-2; the match to TRBD1 covers 8 bases. The CDR3 length is 15 residues. CDR1 SGHAT and CDR2 FQNNGV come from the germline V gene. V shed 5 bases, J shed 8 bases, and the junction held 13 bases outside the gene matches. CDR3 bases: TGTGCCAGCAGCCGGCTTTCTCAGGGGGCGGAAGGCTACACCTTC. Protein: CASSRLSQGAEGYTF.

V and J are TRBV19 and TRBJ1-2, with 8 bases lining up with TRBD1. Germline CDR1 LNHDA, CDR2 SQIVND (reference sequence). The CDR3 totals 13 residues. Trimming cost V 10 bases and J 1 base; bases outside gene matches: 5. The CDR3 region is CATTGGFNYGYTF. In DNA, the CDR3 is TGTGCCACTACAGGGGGTTTTAACTATGGCTACACCTTC.

The V gene is TRBV5-8, the J gene TRBJ2-3; 8 bases are a match to TRBD2. Germline lookup yields CDR1 SGHTS and CDR2 YDEGEE. The CDR3 is 15 amino acids. Losses at the gene ends were 10 bases for V and 4 bases for J; bases not matched to a gene: 14. Here the CDR3 reads CALAGGPRRADTQYF. The CDR3 nucleotides are TGTGCCCTGGCGGGGGGACCCCGTAGGGCAGATACGCAGTATTTT. Using reference TRBV5-8 and TRBJ2-3 for the parts outside the CDR3, the full variable domain is EAGVTQSPTHLIKTRGQQATLRCSPISGHTSVYWYQQALGLGLQFLLWYDEGEERNRGNFPPRFSGRQFPNYSSELNVNALELEDSALYLCALAGGPRRADTQYFGPGTRLTVL.